A selection of T cell receptor beta chains follows, all from one sample in a study of lymphopenia after photon versus proton radiotherapy. Repertoires were generated with immunoSEQ multiplex PCR, while TCRdb's copy carries only in-frame clones and drops some. The sample carries more than 45,000 clones, around 84% recorded once. The sample consisted of peripheral blood, taken from a patient treated with proton-based radiotherapy. These receptors all stem from a man in his sixties with pancreatic cancer. CDR3s leave out the opening cysteine and the closing phenylalanine or tryptophan. Size tells how often a clone was seen (once, few, many) or the class of an expanded clone, and some rows leave it out.

TRBJ2-1,-,TRBV28,ASSLAPLGNEQF
TRBJ2-7,-,TRBV7-2,ASSLSGGQSSYEQY
TRBJ2-3,once,TRBV18,ASSPKSGTSGTDTQY
TRBJ1-1,-,TRBV7-2,ASNRQGGTEAF
TRBJ2-7,once,TRBV28,ASRLQLADSYEQY
TRBJ2-1,-,TRBV9,ASSVGSLGYNEQF
TRBJ1-2,-,TRBV28,ASSLLGQGYGYT
TRBJ2-3,-,TRBV7-2,ASSPYRLAGITDTQY
TRBJ2-7,few,TRBV6-1,ASRGRLADPYEQY
TRBJ2-2,-,TRBV30,AWSVQVPGELF
TRBJ1-4,-,TRBV4-3,ASSLEKGAANEKLF
TRBJ2-1,-,TRBV7-2,ASREGPVVNEQF
TRBJ2-3,-,TRBV28,ASSSRDSGDTQY
TRBJ2-7,-,TRBV28,ASSLWGSYEQY
TRBJ2-2,few,TRBV6-1,ASPRGPGELF
TRBJ2-3,-,TRBV7-6,ASSLVPPGLAGDQGGTQY
TRBJ2-1,few,TRBV11-3,ASSFGRTPINEQF
TRBJ2-7,-,TRBV11-3,ASSLVLSGRDLYEQY
TRBJ2-7,-,TRBV5-1,ASSSGRGEQY
TRBJ1-1,-,TRBV6-1,ASRLSGGPNTEAF
TRBJ2-7,once,TRBV30,AWSFVRGYEQY
TRBJ2-7,-,TRBV7-9,ASSPLLRGQGDEQY
TRBJ1-4,-,TRBV4-1,ASSQVRGAVEKLF
TRBJ1-2,-,TRBV5-6,ASSLTGLYGYT
TRBJ1-2,-,TRBV28,ASRTASPNGYT
TRBJ1-5,-,TRBV28,ASRTEDHYQPQH
TRBJ2-1,once,TRBV7-3,ASSFQNIGLAGYNEQF
TRBJ2-1,-,TRBV19,ATAEGFNEQF
TRBJ2-7,-,TRBV21-1,ASSPLIRRSSYEQY
TRBJ2-2,-,TRBV30,AWTRRQPNTGELF
TRBJ2-5,-,TRBV5-1,ASSSGTVQETQY
TRBJ1-2,once,TRBV19,ASGYKGYGYT
TRBJ1-1,-,TRBV7-6,ASSLGGIIPTEAF
TRBJ2-1,few,TRBV7-6,ASSLANEQF
TRBJ1-3,once,TRBV6-1,ASSEVLPTSGNTIY
TRBJ1-2,once,TRBV19,ASSTTGTGSRGYT
TRBJ2-6,-,TRBV2,ASRGSSGANVLT
TRBJ2-3,once,TRBV4-3,ASSQGQRDPPITDTQY